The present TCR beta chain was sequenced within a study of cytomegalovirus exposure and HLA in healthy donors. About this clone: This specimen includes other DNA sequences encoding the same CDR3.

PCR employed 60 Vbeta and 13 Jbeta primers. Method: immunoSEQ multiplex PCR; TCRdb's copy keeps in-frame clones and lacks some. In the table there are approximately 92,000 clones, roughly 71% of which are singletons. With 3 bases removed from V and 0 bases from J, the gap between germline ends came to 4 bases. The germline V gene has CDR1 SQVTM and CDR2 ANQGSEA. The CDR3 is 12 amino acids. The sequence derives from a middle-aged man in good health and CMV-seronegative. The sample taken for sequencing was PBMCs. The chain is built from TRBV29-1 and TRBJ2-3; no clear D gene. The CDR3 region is CSVDSSTDTQYF. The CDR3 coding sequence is TGCAGCGTTGATAGTAGCACAGATACGCAGTATTTT.